Listed below are T cell receptor beta chains from one sample, sequenced in a study of shared clonotypes between healthy human individuals. The method was immunoSEQ multiplex PCR; TCRdb's version includes in-frame clones alone and lacks a portion of them. The sample has about 960,000 clones; roughly 72% are singletons. The specimen was memory CD4+ T cells sorted from blood. The receptor source for this set is a man aged 18 to 30 in good health. Both conserved end residues are part of each CDR3. The order of the fields is clone size, J gene, V gene, D gene, CDR3 DNA, CDR3 protein. D genes are given only for firm matches. Size tells how often a clone was seen (once, few, many) or the class of an expanded clone, and some rows leave it out.

size: once
J: TRBJ2-5
V: TRBV9
D: .
DNA: TGTGCCAGCAGCTCCCCTCCTAGGGGTGGAGGAGAGACCCAGTACTTC
CDR3: CASSSPPRGGGETQYF

size: .
J: TRBJ1-2
V: TRBV28
D: TRBD1
DNA: TGTGCCAGCAGTTTGGCCCTGGGGACAGGGTTCTCTGGCTACACCTTC
CDR3: CASSLALGTGFSGYTF

size: few
J: TRBJ1-5
V: TRBV6-5
D: .
DNA: TGTGCCAGCCGGGCTGGGGGTAATCAGCCCCAGCATTTT
CDR3: CASRAGGNQPQHF

size: few
J: TRBJ2-7
V: TRBV5-4
D: TRBD1
DNA: TGTGCCAGCAGCCACTCGTTGGACAGGGGGTCCCACGAGCAGTACTTC
CDR3: CASSHSLDRGSHEQYF

size: .
J: TRBJ1-2
V: TRBV27
D: .
DNA: TGTGCCAGCAGTTTATGGCAGGGCCATGGCTACACCTTC
CDR3: CASSLWQGHGYTF

size: .
J: TRBJ1-5
V: TRBV10-3
D: TRBD1
DNA: TGTGCCATCAGTGAACAGGGGGCACGGCAGCCCCAGCATTTT
CDR3: CAISEQGARQPQHF

size: once
J: TRBJ1-2
V: TRBV4-3
D: TRBD1
DNA: TGCGCCAGCAGCCAAACCGAGACAGGGCCCTATGGCTACACCTTC
CDR3: CASSQTETGPYGYTF

size: .
J: TRBJ1-2
V: TRBV27
D: TRBD1
DNA: TGTGCCAGACTAGACAGGGGGAGCTATGGCTACACCTTC
CDR3: CARLDRGSYGYTF

size: few
J: TRBJ1-1
V: TRBV18
D: .
DNA: TGTGCCAGCTCCCCCTCTATGGGGGCTATGAACACTGAAGCTTTCTTT
CDR3: CASSPSMGAMNTEAFF

size: few
J: TRBJ2-3
V: TRBV7-2
D: .
DNA: TGTGCCAGCAGCTTAGCGCTAGCGCCTAGCACAGATACGCAGTATTTT
CDR3: CASSLALAPSTDTQYF

size: few
J: TRBJ1-1
V: TRBV12-5
D: TRBD1
DNA: TGTGCTAGCCGGGACAGGGGATTATCGGCTGAAGCTTTCTTT
CDR3: CASRDRGLSAEAFF

size: few
J: TRBJ1-1
V: TRBV7-3
D: .
DNA: TGTGCCAGCAGCCTACAGGAGAACACTGAAGCTTTCTTT
CDR3: CASSLQENTEAFF

size: .
J: TRBJ2-7
V: TRBV28
D: .
DNA: TGTGCCAGCAGTTTACCCTCTCCGGGGGAGCAGTACTTC
CDR3: CASSLPSPGEQYF

size: medium-sized
J: TRBJ1-1
V: TRBV6-5
D: .
DNA: TGTGCCAGCAGGGCACCGGGACAGAACACTGAAGCTTTCTTT
CDR3: CASRAPGQNTEAFF

size: .
J: TRBJ2-7
V: TRBV30
D: TRBD1
DNA: TGTGCCTGGACTCGAGGGACAGGGCGATTCGAGCAGTACTTC
CDR3: CAWTRGTGRFEQYF

size: few
J: TRBJ2-7
V: TRBV7-2
D: .
DNA: TGTGCCAGCAGCTTAAACGGCCCCTACGAGCAGTACTTC
CDR3: CASSLNGPYEQYF

size: .
J: TRBJ1-5
V: TRBV6-6
D: .
DNA: TGTGCCAGCAGTCGAGGGCTTCAGCCCCAGCATTTT
CDR3: CASSRGLQPQHF

size: once
J: TRBJ1-2
V: TRBV28
D: .
DNA: TGTGCCAGCAGGGCGGCGCAGGGGACTAATGGCTACACCTTC
CDR3: CASRAAQGTNGYTF

size: few
J: TRBJ2-1
V: TRBV12-5
D: TRBD1
DNA: TGTGCTAGTGGTTTGGTACGCCCATGGGACAGGCAATGGTACAATGAGCAGTTCTTC
CDR3: CASGLVRPWDRQWYNEQFF

size: .
J: TRBJ2-1
V: TRBV2
D: .
DNA: TGTGCCAGCAGTGCCACAAGGACTGAGCAGTTCTTC
CDR3: CASSATRTEQFF

size: .
J: TRBJ2-7
V: TRBV6-1
D: .
DNA: TGTGCCAGCAGAGCCTGGAGGGGGAGGCAAGACGAGCAGTACTTC
CDR3: CASRAWRGRQDEQYF

size: few
J: TRBJ2-7
V: TRBV30
D: .
DNA: TGTGCCTGGGCCAAGGGACGGGGCGAGCAGTACTTC
CDR3: CAWAKGRGEQYF

size: few
J: TRBJ1-6
V: TRBV7-2
D: .
DNA: TGTGCCAGCAGCTTAGGGGGCCCACCCCTCCACTTT
CDR3: CASSLGGPPLHF

size: .
J: TRBJ1-4
V: TRBV2
D: .
DNA: TGTGCCAGCAGTGAACAGCTAAAACTGTTTTTT
CDR3: CASSEQLKLFF

size: .
J: TRBJ2-7
V: TRBV7-8
D: .
DNA: TGTGCCAGCAGCTCGCACCTTTACGAGCAGTACTTC
CDR3: CASSSHLYEQYF

size: .
J: TRBJ2-2
V: TRBV5-1
D: TRBD1
DNA: TGCGCCAGCCGTCCCGGGGACAGGGGTGTCATCGGGGAGCTGTTTTTT
CDR3: CASRPGDRGVIGELFF

size: once
J: TRBJ1-1
V: TRBV10-3
D: .
DNA: TGTGCCATCAGTGGAAGACCCACCTTTGAAGCTTTCTTT
CDR3: CAISGRPTFEAFF

size: .
J: TRBJ1-5
V: TRBV7-2
D: .
DNA: TGTGCCAGCAGCTCCCTCCCCGGGGGCCGCAATCAGCCCCAGCATTTT
CDR3: CASSSLPGGRNQPQHF

size: .
J: TRBJ2-1
V: TRBV29-1
D: .
DNA: TGCAGCGTTGAACTAGGTGTGGGCTACAATGAGCAGTTCTTC
CDR3: CSVELGVGYNEQFF

size: many
J: TRBJ2-3
V: TRBV7-2
D: .
DNA: TGTGCCAGCAGCTTAGGAGGAGGGCGGAGCTTCACAGATACGCAGTATTTT
CDR3: CASSLGGGRSFTDTQYF

size: few
J: TRBJ1-2
V: TRBV30
D: .
DNA: TGTGCCTGGAGCGCGGACAGCGGCTATGGCTACACCTTC
CDR3: CAWSADSGYGYTF

size: .
J: TRBJ2-3
V: TRBV11-2
D: TRBD2
DNA: TGTGCCAGCAGCTTAGACGGGGGGAACACAGATACGCAGTATTTT
CDR3: CASSLDGGNTDTQYF

size: .
J: TRBJ2-7
V: TRBV7-6
D: .
DNA: TGTGCCAGCAGCCTCCTTATGTCAGGGGGGTCCTACGAGCAGTACTTC
CDR3: CASSLLMSGGSYEQYF

size: .
J: TRBJ2-4
V: TRBV5-1
D: .
DNA: TGCGCCAGCAAACCTGGGGCGGACCTAGCCAAAAACATTCAGTACTTC
CDR3: CASKPGADLAKNIQYF

size: .
J: TRBJ1-4
V: TRBV5-4
D: .
DNA: TGTGCCAGCAGCGAAGCGGGGAGAGGGACTAATGAAAAACTGTTTTTT
CDR3: CASSEAGRGTNEKLFF

size: .
J: TRBJ2-2
V: TRBV29-1
D: .
DNA: TGCAGCGTTTCCAGCGGTAACACCGGGGAGCTGTTTTTT
CDR3: CSVSSGNTGELFF

size: .
J: TRBJ1-4
V: TRBV6-1
D: .
DNA: TGTGCCAGCAGTGGAGGGGCGCCTGGGGAAAAACTGTTTTTT
CDR3: CASSGGAPGEKLFF

size: .
J: TRBJ2-6
V: TRBV6-1
D: .
DNA: TGTGCCAGCACGATTTTTGGGGCCAACGTCCTGACTTTC
CDR3: CASTIFGANVLTF

size: .
J: TRBJ1-2
V: TRBV28
D: .
DNA: TGTGCCAGCGGGGGGAGCTATGGCTACACCTTC
CDR3: CASGGSYGYTF

size: many
J: TRBJ2-2
V: TRBV10-2
D: .
DNA: TGCGCCAGCAGCCTGGACGGGAACACCGGGGAGCTGTTTTTT
CDR3: CASSLDGNTGELFF

size: many
J: TRBJ1-1
V: TRBV25-1
D: .
DNA: TGTGCCAGCACTCCCAGGGCTGCCACTGAAGCTTTCTTT
CDR3: CASTPRAATEAFF

size: .
J: TRBJ2-7
V: TRBV6-6
D: .
DNA: TGTGCCAGCAGTTCCGATGCTTACGAGCAGTACTTC
CDR3: CASSSDAYEQYF

size: .
J: TRBJ1-2
V: TRBV2
D: .
DNA: TGTGCCAGCAGTGAAGACGGGTTTTTCGAGGGCTACACCTTC
CDR3: CASSEDGFFEGYTF

size: few
J: TRBJ2-7
V: TRBV11-2
D: .
DNA: TGTGCCAGCAGCTTAGATCTGCCTAACTACTACGAGCAGTACTTC
CDR3: CASSLDLPNYYEQYF

size: .
J: TRBJ1-5
V: TRBV6-1
D: .
DNA: TGTGCCAGCAGTGACCTCCTGGGGGGCAGGAATCAGCCCCAGCATTTT
CDR3: CASSDLLGGRNQPQHF

size: .
J: TRBJ1-1
V: TRBV7-9
D: TRBD1
DNA: TGTGCCAGCAGCGGAAGGACAGGCAACTCGAACACTGAAGCTTTCTTT
CDR3: CASSGRTGNSNTEAFF

size: .
J: TRBJ2-4
V: TRBV10-3
D: TRBD2
DNA: TGTGCCATCAGTGACAATAGCGGGGGACTTAAAAACATTCAGTACTTC
CDR3: CAISDNSGGLKNIQYF

size: .
J: TRBJ2-7
V: TRBV14
D: TRBD2
DNA: TGTGCCAGCAGCCCACGGCCGGGAGGGCCCTACGAGCAGTACTTC
CDR3: CASSPRPGGPYEQYF